The source of this T cell receptor (beta chain) is a study of tumor T cells in aggressive B-cell lymphoma. Germline-derived CDR1 and CDR2 are SGHRS and YFSETQ. This CDR3 is built from 15 residues. The V gene lost 2 bases and the J gene lost 5 bases, with 17 bases spanning the gap. Profiled with immunoSEQ multiplex PCR; TCRdb holds only in-frame clones, not every one. The sample records around 2,900 clones, 80% to 90% being singletons. The specimen was tumor tissue. The gene calls are TRBV5-1 and TRBJ2-7; D might be TRBD1 (5 bases). The TCR sequence derives from an adult with diffuse large B cell lymphoma. The CDR3 region is CASSLLQDSSHEQYF. The CDR3 region has the DNA TGCGCCAGCAGCTTACTACAAGACAGCAGCCACGAGCAGTACTTC.